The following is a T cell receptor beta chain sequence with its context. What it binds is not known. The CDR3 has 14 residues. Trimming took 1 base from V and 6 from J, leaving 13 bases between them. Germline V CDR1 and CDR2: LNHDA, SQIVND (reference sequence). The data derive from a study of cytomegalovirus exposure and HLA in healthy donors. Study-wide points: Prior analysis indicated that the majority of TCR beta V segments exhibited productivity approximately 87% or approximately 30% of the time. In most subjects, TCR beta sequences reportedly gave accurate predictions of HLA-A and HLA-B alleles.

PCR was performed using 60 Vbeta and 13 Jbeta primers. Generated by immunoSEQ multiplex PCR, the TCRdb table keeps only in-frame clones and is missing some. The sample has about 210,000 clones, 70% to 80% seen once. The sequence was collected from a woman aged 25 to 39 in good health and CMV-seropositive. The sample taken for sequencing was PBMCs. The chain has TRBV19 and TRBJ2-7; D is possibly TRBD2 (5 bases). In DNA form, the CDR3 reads TGTGCCAGTAGTATAGCTTACTCGGGGAGCGAGCAGTACTTC. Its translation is CASSIAYSGSEQYF.